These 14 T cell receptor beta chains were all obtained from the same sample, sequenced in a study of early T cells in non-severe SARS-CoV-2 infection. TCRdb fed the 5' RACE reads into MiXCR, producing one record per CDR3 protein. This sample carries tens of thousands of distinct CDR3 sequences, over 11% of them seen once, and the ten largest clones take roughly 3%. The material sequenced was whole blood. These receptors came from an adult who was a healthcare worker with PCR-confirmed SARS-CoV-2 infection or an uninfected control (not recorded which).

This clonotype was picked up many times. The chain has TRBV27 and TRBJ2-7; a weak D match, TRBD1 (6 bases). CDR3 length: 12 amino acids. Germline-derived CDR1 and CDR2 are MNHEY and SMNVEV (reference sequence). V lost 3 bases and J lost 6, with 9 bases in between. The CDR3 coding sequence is TGTGCCAGCAGTTTGAGGGGGAGCGAGCAGTACTTC. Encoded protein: CASSLRGSEQYF.

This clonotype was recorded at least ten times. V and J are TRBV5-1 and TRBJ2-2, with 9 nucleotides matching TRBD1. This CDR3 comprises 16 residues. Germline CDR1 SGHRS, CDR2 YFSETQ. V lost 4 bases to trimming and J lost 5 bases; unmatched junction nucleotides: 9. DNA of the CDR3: TGCGCCAGCAGCGCTGGACAGGGGAGAGGGACCGGGGAGCTGTTTTTT. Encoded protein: CASSAGQGRGTGELFF.

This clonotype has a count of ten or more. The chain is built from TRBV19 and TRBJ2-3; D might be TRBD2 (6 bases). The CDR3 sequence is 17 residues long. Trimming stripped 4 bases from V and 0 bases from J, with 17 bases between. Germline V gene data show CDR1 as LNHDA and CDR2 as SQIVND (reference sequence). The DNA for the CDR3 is TGTGCCAGTAGTACCTCTTTTAGCGGATCTAGCACAGATACGCAGTATTTT. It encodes CASSTSFSGSSTDTQYF. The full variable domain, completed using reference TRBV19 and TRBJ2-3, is DGGITQSPKYLFRKEGQNVTLSCEQNLNHDAMYWYRQDPGQGLRLIYYSQIVNDFQKGDIAEGYSVSREKKESFPLTVTSAQKNPTAFYLCASSTSFSGSSTDTQYFGPGTRLTVL.

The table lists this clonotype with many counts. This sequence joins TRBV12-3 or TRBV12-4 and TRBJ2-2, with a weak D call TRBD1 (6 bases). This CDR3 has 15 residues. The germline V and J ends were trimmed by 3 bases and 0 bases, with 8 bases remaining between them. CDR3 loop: CASSFRTANTGELFF. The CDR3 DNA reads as TGTGCCAGCAGTTTTCGGACAGCGAACACCGGGGAGCTGTTTTTT.

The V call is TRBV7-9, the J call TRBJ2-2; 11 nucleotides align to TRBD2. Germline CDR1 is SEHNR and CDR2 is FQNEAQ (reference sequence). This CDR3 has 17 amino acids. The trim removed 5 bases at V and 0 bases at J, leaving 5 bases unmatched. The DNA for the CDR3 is TGTGCCAGCAGCCCAACTAGCGGGGGAACGAACACCGGGGAGCTGTTTTTT. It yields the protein CASSPTSGGTNTGELFF.

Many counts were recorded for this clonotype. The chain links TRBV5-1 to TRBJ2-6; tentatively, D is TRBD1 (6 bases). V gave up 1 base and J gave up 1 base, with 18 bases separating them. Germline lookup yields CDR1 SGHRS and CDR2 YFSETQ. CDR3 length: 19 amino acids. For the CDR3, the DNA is TGCGCCAGCAGCTTGAGGACAGAAAAAGAAGGATCTGGGGCCAACGTCCTGACTTTC. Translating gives CASSLRTEKEGSGANVLTF.

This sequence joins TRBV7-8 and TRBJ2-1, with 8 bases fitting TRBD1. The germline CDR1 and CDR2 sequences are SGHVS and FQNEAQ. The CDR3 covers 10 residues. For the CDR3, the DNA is TGTGCAACAGGGGGAAATGAGCAGTTCTTC. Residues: CATGGNEQFF.

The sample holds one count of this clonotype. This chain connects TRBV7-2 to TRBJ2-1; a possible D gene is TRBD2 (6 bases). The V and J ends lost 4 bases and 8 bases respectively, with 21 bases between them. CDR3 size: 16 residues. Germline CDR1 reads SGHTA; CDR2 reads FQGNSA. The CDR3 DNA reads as TGTGCCAGCAGCTCCCCAGCGGGTGGGGTTTGGTATGAGCAGTTCTTC. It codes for CASSSPAGGVWYEQFF.

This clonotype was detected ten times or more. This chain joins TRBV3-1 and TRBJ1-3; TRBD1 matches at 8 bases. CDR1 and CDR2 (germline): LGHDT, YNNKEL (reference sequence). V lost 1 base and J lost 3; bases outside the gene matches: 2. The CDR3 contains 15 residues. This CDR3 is CASSQAGTGGNTIYF. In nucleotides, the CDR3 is TGTGCCAGCAGCCAAGCCGGGACAGGTGGAAACACCATATATTTT. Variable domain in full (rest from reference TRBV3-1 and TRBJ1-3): DTAVSQTPKYLVTQMGNDKSIKCEQNLGHDTMYWYKQDSKKFLKIMFSYNNKELIINETVPNRFSPKSPDKAHLNLHINSLELGDSAVYFCASSQAGTGGNTIYFGEGSWLTVV.

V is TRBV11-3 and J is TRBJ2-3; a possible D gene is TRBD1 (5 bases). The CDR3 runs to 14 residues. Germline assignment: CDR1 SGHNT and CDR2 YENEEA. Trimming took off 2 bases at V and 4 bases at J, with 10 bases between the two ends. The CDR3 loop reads CASSLRQGSDTQYF. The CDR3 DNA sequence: TGTGCCAGCAGCTTACGGCAGGGTTCAGATACGCAGTATTTT.

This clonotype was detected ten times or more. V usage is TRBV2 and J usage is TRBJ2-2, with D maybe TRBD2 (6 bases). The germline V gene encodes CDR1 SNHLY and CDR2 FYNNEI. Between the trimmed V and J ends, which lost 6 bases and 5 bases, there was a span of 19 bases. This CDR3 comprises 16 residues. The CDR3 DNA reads TGTGCCAGCAGACCCAGCCCGGGGGTAAGGACCGGGGAGCTGTTTTTT. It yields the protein CASRPSPGVRTGELFF.

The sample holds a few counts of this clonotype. The CDR3 nucleotides read TGTGCCACCAGTGATACCACTACAGGGGGAACCCAGTACTTC. Translated, it gives CATSDTTTGGTQYF. The chain combines TRBV24-1 with TRBJ2-5; 8 bases line up with TRBD1. The CDR3 runs 14 residues. V was clipped by 3 bases and J by 8 bases; unmatched bases: 7. Germline CDR1 is KGHDR and CDR2 is SFDVKD.

DNA of the CDR3: TGCAGCGTCGTGACCCACCCCTACGAGCAGTACTTC. Translation gives CSVVTHPYEQYF. V gene TRBV29-1 combines with J gene TRBJ2-7, with unresolved D. Germline CDR1 and CDR2: SQVTM and ANQGSEA. The CDR3 is 12 residues long. V lost 6 bases and J 2 bases, leaving 11 bases between the germline ends.

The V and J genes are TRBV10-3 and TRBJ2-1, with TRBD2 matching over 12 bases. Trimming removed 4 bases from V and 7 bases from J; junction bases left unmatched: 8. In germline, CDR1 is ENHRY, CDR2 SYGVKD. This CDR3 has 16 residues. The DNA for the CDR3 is TGTGCCATCAGTGCTGCACTAGCGGGGGGTGGTAATGAGCAGTTCTTC. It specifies CAISAALAGGGNEQFF.